The 14 T cell receptor beta chains below were found in one sample sequenced in a study of yellow fever vaccine responses in identical twins. Each CDR3 protein is one row after TCRdb ran MiXCR on the RT-PCR reads. This sample yields 4,200 or so distinct CDR3 sequences, of which about 83% are seen a single time; about 2.4% belongs to the top ten. The sample in question was T cells from blood (PBMCs), unsorted or a sorted subset (not recorded which), obtained before or after yellow fever vaccination (not recorded which). The receptor set was obtained from a woman under 30 who received the yellow fever vaccine.

The J gene is TRBJ2-1, the V gene TRBV28; 11 bases match TRBD2. Germline assignment: CDR1 MDHEN and CDR2 SYDVKM. V was pared by 7 bases and J by 4 bases, with 9 bases of the junction left unmatched. There are 16 residues in the CDR3. CDR3 residues: CASNSIAGGRYNEQFF. The CDR3, as DNA: TGTGCCAGCAATAGTATAGCGGGAGGGCGGTACAATGAGCAGTTCTTC.

The chain combines TRBV10-1 with TRBJ2-3; no definite D call. CDR1 and CDR2 from the germline V gene are WNHNN and SYGVQD (reference sequence). CDR3 length: 14 residues. V was trimmed by 3 bases and J by 1 base, leaving 8 bases between them. CDR3 residues: CASSDLRGTDTQYF. CDR3 nucleotide sequence: TGCGCCAGCAGTGATCTCCGGGGCACAGATACGCAGTATTTT.

The chain has TRBV20-1 and TRBJ2-6; D not resolved. Trimming shortened V by 2 bases and J by 0 bases, and 14 bases separated the two germline ends. The CDR3 has 17 residues. The germline gives CDR1 DFQATT, CDR2 SNEGSKA (reference sequence). The CDR3 nucleotides read TGCAGTGCTAGAACAAGCGTGCGCAGCTCTGGGGCCAACGTCCTGACTTTC. The encoded protein is CSARTSVRSSGANVLTF.

The chain links TRBV5-5 to TRBJ2-7; the D is unclear. Germline V gene sequence: CDR1 SGHKS, CDR2 YYEKEE (reference sequence). The V and J ends lost 3 bases and 2 bases respectively, with 18 bases between them. The CDR3 sequence is 16 residues long. CDR3 sequence: CASSYTRLLFPYEQYF. CDR3 DNA sequence: TGTGCCAGCAGCTATACCAGACTTCTTTTCCCCTACGAGCAGTACTTC.

V and J are TRBV3-1 and TRBJ2-5, with 8 bases identical to TRBD2. Trimming cost V 0 bases and J 5 bases; bases outside gene matches: 8. Germline values: CDR1 LGHDT, CDR2 YNNKEL (reference sequence). The CDR3 has 16 amino acids. This chain's CDR3 is CASSQDIGLALETQYF. The CDR3, as DNA: TGTGCCAGCAGCCAAGATATTGGACTAGCTCTGGAGACCCAGTACTTC.

V gene TRBV29-1 combines with J gene TRBJ2-1; TRBD1 or TRBD2 may be the D gene (6 bases each). V lost 5 bases and J 6 bases, leaving 14 bases between the germline ends. The CDR3 length is 13 residues. CDR1 and CDR2 (germline): SQVTM, ANQGSEA. In nucleotides, the CDR3 is TGCAGCGTTTTTAGTGGAGGGGGCAATGAGCAGTTCTTC. Its translation is CSVFSGGGNEQFF.

The genes are TRBV10-3 and TRBJ1-1; 9 nucleotides align to TRBD1. Germline-derived CDR1 and CDR2 are ENHRY and SYGVKD. V was pared by 4 bases and J by 8 bases, with 8 bases of the junction left unmatched. The CDR3 loop spans 14 amino acids. This CDR3 is CAISGDRDIAEAFF. CDR3 DNA: TGTGCCATCAGTGGGGACAGGGACATAGCGGAAGCTTTCTTT.

The chain combines TRBV11-3 with TRBJ2-7; no clear D. The ends were cut back, 6 bases at V and 1 base at J, with 13 bases in the middle. The length of the CDR3 is 14 residues. CDR1 and CDR2 from the germline V gene are SGHNT and YENEEA. Here the CDR3 reads CASRPPESSYEQYF. The CDR3 nucleotides read TGTGCCAGCAGACCGCCGGAGTCATCCTACGAGCAGTACTTC.

The CDR3 spells CSVEDSGALRPGNTIYF. Here the CDR3 DNA reads TGCAGCGTTGAAGATTCTGGGGCCTTAAGACCTGGAAACACCATATATTTT. V is TRBV29-1 and J is TRBJ1-3; D possibly corresponds to TRBD1 (5 bases). Germline V CDR1 and CDR2: SQVTM, ANQGSEA. The CDR3 is 17 amino acids. V lost 0 bases and J lost 2, with 17 bases in between.

The CDR3 DNA reads TGCAGCGCCCGGACGCATTACAATGAGCAGTTCTTC. Translation: CSARTHYNEQFF. This chain links TRBV29-1 with TRBJ2-1; D uncertain. V was pared by 7 bases and J by 4 bases, with 11 bases between. CDR1 SQVTM and CDR2 ANQGSEA come from the germline V gene. The CDR3 loop spans 12 amino acids.

This clonotype has a handful of counts. This chain joins TRBV6-1 and TRBJ2-7, with 14 bases identical to TRBD2. Trimming took 6 bases from V and 4 from J; bases not matched to a gene: 5. The CDR3 runs to 15 residues. Germline CDR1 reads MNHNS; CDR2 reads SASEGT. The CDR3 reads CASRGLAGGIYEQYF. The CDR3 DNA reads as TGTGCCAGCAGAGGACTAGCGGGAGGTATATACGAGCAGTACTTC.

The chain joins TRBV6-1 to TRBJ2-1; tentatively, D is TRBD2 (6 bases). Trimming shortened V by 5 bases and J by 0 bases, and 11 bases separated the two germline ends. Germline V gene data show CDR1 as MNHNS and CDR2 as SASEGT. CDR3 length equals 15 residues. The chain's CDR3 is CASSRDGSSYNEQFF. CDR3 DNA: TGTGCCAGCAGTCGGGACGGGAGCTCCTACAATGAGCAGTTCTTC.

The chain employs TRBV11-1 and TRBJ2-7; TRBD1 agrees at 8 bases. Germline assignment: CDR1 SGHAT and CDR2 FQDESV (reference sequence). V lost 3 bases and J lost 3; bases outside the gene matches: 1. CDR3 size: 13 residues. The CDR3 spells CASSFGQGYEQYF. CDR3 in DNA: TGTGCCAGCAGCTTTGGACAGGGCTACGAGCAGTACTTC.

The V gene is TRBV3-1, the J gene TRBJ2-7, with unresolved D. The CDR3 runs to 13 residues. With 3 bases removed from V and 4 bases from J, the gap between germline ends came to 10 bases. Germline loops: CDR1 LGHDT, CDR2 YNNKEL (reference sequence). CDR3 in amino acids: CASSQVRPYEQYF. CDR3 DNA sequence: TGTGCCAGCAGCCAGGTTCGTCCTTACGAGCAGTACTTC.